The clone carrying this TCR beta chain has ten or more counts. Its antigen is unidentified. These data originate in a study of T-cell memory formation after mild COVID-19. About the research overall: Clustering of TCRs was largely donor specific. Findings and caveats of the study: Researchers found some responding clones in pre-infection memory, a sign that cross-reactive memory joined. CD4/CD8 balance held among clones contracting day 15 to 85, and later expanders leaned CD4+. Whether day 37 second-wave clones are SARS-CoV-2-specific was not confirmed.

TCRdb passed the 5' RACE reads through MiXCR, listing each CDR3 protein once. The sample records under 450,000 distinct CDR3 sequences, 20% to 25% being singletons. Germline-derived CDR1 and CDR2 are DFQATT and SNEGSKA (reference sequence). This CDR3 is 14 amino acids long. V dropped 0 bases and J dropped 2 bases, with 10 bases sitting between them. The receptor comes from an adult woman who had mild COVID-19 (a few samples of this study predate the infection). Cell type and time point are not known. Sequencing was performed on PBMCs or a T cell subset sorted from them (not recorded which). This chain uses TRBV20-1 with TRBJ1-2, with D tentatively TRBD1 (5 bases). CDR3 region: CSARERGANYGYTF. The DNA of the CDR3 is TGCAGTGCTAGAGAGAGAGGGGCAAACTATGGCTACACCTTC.